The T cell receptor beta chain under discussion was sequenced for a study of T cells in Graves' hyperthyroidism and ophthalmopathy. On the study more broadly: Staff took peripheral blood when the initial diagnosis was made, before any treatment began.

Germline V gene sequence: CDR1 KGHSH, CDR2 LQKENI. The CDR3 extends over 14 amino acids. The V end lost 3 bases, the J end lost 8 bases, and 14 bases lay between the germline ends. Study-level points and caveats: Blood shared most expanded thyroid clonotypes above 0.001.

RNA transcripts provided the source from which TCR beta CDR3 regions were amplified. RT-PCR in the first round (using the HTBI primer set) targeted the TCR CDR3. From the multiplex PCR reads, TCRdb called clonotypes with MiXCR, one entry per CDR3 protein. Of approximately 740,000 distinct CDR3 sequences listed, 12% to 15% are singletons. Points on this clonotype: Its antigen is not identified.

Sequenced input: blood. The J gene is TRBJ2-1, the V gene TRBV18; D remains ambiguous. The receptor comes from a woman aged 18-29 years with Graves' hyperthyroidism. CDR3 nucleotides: TGTGCCAGCTCACCTCGGCCTGGACCCGATGAGCAGTTCTTC. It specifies CASSPRPGPDEQFF.